A single T cell receptor beta chain is shown here with its context. Its antigen is unknown. These data are taken from a study of cytomegalovirus exposure and HLA in healthy donors. The V segment lost 7 bases and the J segment 6 bases; nucleotides outside the gene matches: 10. Germline-derived CDR1 and CDR2 are MDHEN and SYDVKM. The CDR3 contains 15 residues. Study results and caveats: It has been reported that TCR beta sequences accurately predicted the HLA-A and HLA-B alleles of most subjects. A later analysis showed that HLA-associated TCR beta chains had undergone more clonal expansion than equally common others.

60 Vbeta and 13 Jbeta primers were used in PCR. The data were produced by immunoSEQ multiplex PCR, yet TCRdb's version contains in-frame clones alone and is incomplete. This table has about 110,000 clones, roughly 82% appearing once. The TCR originated in a male donor in good health and CMV-seronegative. Specimen: PBMCs. The chain recombines TRBV28 with TRBJ2-7; 12 positions match TRBD1. The CDR3 is CASTSSGTGGREQYF. CDR3 sequence (DNA): TGTGCCAGCACATCTTCCGGGACAGGGGGCCGCGAGCAGTACTTC.